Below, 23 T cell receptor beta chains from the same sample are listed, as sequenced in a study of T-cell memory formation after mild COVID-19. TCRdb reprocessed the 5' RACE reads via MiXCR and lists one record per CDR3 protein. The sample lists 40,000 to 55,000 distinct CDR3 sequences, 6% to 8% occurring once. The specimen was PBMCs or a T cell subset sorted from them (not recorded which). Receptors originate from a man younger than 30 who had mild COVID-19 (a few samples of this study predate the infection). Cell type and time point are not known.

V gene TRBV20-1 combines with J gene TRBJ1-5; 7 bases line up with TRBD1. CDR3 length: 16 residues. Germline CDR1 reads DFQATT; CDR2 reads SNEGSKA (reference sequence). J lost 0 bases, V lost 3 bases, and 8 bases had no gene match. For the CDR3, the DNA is TGCAGTGCTAGGAACAGGGGAACAAATAGCAATCAGCCCCAGCATTTT. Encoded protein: CSARNRGTNSNQPQHF.

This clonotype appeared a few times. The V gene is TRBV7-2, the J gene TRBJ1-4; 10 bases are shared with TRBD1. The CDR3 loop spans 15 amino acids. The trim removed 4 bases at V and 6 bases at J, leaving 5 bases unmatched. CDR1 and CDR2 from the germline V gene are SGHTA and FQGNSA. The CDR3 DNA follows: TGTGCCAGCAGCTGGCCGGACAGGGGGGATGAAAAACTGTTTTTT. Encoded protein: CASSWPDRGDEKLFF.

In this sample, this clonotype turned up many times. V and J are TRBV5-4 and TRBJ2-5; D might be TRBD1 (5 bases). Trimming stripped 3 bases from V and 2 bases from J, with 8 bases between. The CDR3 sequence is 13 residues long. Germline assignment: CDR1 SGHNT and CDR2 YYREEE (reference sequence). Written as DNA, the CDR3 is TGTGCCAGCAGCTCAGGGTTTCAAGAGACCCAGTACTTC. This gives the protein CASSSGFQETQYF.

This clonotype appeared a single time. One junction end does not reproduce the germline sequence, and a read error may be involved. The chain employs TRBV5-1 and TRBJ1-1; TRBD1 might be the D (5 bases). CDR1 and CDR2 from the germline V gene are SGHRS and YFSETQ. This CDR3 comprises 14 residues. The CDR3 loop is CASSFTQGTTQAFF. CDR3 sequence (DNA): TGCGCCAGCAGCTTCACCCAGGGTACCACTCAAGCTTTCTTT.

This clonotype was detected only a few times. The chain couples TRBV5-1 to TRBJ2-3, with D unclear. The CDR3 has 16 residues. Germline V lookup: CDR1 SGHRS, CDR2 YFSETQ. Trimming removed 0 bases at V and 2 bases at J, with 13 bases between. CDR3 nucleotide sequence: TGCGCCAGCAGCTTGGGGCCCTCCCATAACACAGATACGCAGTATTTT. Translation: CASSLGPSHNTDTQYF.

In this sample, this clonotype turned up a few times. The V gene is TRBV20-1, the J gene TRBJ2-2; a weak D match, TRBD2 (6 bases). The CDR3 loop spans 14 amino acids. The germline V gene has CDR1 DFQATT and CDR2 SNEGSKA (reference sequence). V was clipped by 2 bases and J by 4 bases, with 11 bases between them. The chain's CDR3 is CSARSRGSTGELFF. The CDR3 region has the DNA TGCAGTGCTAGATCCCGGGGGAGCACCGGGGAGCTGTTTTTT.

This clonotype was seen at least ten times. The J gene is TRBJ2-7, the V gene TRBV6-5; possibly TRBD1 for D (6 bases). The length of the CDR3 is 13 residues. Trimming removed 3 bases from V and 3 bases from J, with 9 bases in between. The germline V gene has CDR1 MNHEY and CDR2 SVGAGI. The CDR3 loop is CASSYSRGYEQYV. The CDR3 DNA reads TGTGCCAGCAGTTATTCCAGGGGCTACGAGCAGTACGTC.

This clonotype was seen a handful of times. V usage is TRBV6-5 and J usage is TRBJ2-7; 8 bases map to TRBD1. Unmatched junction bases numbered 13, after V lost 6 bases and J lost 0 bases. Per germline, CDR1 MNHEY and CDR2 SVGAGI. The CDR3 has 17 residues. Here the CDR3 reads CASSRDRPVGSSYEQYV. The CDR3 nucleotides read TGTGCCAGCAGCAGGGACAGGCCGGTTGGAAGCTCCTACGAGCAGTACGTC.

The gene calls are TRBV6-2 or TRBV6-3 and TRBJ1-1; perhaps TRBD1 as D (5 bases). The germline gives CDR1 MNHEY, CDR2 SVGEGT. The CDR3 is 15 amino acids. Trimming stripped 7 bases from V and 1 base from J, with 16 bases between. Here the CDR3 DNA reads TGTGCCAGCACCCTATTACTAACAGGGAACACTGAAGCTTTCTTT. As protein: CASTLLLTGNTEAFF.

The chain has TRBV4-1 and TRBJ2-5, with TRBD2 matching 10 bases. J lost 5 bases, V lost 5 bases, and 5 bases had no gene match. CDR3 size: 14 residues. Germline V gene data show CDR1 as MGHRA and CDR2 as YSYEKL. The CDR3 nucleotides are TGCGCCAGCAGCAGCGGGGGGGCCGGGGAGACCCAGTACTTC. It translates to CASSSGGAGETQYF.

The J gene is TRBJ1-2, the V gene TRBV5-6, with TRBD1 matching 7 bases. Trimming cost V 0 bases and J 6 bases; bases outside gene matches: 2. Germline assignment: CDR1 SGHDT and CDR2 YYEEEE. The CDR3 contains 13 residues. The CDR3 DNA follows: TGTGCCAGCAGCTTGGCAGGGGGAAATGGCTACACCTTC. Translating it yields CASSLAGGNGYTF.

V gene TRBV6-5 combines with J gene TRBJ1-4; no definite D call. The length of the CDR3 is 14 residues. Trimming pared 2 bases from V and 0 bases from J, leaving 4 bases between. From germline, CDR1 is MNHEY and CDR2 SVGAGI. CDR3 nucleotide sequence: TGTGCCAGCAGTTACCAGGCAACTAATGAAAAACTGTTTTTT. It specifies CASSYQATNEKLFF.

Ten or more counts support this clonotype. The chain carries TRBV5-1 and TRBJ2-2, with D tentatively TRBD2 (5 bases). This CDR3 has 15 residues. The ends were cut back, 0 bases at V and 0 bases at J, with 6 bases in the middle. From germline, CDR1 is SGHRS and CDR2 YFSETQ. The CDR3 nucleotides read TGCGCCAGCAGCTTGGCGGAGGCGAACACCGGGGAGCTGTTTTTT. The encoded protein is CASSLAEANTGELFF.

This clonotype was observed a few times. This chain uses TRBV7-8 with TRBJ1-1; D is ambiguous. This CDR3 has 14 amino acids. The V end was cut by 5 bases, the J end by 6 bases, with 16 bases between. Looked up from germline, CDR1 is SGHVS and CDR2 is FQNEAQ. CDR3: CASSVDAGGAEAFF. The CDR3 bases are TGTGCCAGCAGCGTGGACGCCGGTGGGGCTGAAGCTTTCTTT.

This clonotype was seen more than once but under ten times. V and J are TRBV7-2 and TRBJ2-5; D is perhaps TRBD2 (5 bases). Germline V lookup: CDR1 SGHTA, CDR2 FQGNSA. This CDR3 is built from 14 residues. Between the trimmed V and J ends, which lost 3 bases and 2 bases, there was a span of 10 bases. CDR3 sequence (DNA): TGTGCCAGCAGCTTTATGAGCGGACAAGAGACCCAGTACTTC. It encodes CASSFMSGQETQYF. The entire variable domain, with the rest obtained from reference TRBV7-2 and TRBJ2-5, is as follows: GAGVSQSPSNKVTEKGKDVELRCDPISGHTALYWYRQSLGQGLEFLIYFQGNSAPDKSGLPSDRFSAERTGGSVSTLTIQRTQQEDSAVYLCASSFMSGQETQYFGPGTRLLVL.

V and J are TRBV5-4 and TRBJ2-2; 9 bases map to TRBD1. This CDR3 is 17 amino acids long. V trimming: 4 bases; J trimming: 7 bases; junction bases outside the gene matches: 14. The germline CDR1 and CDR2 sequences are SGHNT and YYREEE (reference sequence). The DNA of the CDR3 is TGTGCCAGCAGCATTAACACAGGGGGCGCGGGCGGCGGGGAGCTGTTTTTT. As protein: CASSINTGGAGGGELFF.

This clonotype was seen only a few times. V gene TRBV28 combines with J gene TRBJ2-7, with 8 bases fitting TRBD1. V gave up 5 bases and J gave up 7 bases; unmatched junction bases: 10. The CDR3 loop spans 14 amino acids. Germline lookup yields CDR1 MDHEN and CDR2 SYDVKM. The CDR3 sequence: CASSRTGIYWEQYV. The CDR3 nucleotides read TGTGCCAGCAGTCGGACAGGGATATACTGGGAGCAGTACGTC.

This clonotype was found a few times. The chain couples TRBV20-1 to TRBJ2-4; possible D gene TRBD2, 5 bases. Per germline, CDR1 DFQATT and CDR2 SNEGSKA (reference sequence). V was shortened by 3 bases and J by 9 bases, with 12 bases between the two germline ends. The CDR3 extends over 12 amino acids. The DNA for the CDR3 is TGCAGTGCTAGTGGGAGTAATAGCATTCAGTACTTC. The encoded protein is CSASGSNSIQYF.

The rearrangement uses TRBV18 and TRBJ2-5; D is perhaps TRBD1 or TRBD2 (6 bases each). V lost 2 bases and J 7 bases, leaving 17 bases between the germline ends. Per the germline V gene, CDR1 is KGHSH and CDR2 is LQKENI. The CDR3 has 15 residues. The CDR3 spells CASSPNRAEGGTQYF. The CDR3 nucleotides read TGTGCCAGCTCACCAAACAGGGCGGAGGGAGGGACCCAGTACTTC.

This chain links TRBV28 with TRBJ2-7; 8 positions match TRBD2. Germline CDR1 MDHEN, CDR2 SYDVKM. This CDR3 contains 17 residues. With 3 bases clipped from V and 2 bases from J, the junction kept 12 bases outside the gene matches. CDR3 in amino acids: CASSFSDLGGGPYEQYF. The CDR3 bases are TGTGCCAGCAGTTTCTCCGACTTAGGCGGGGGGCCCTACGAGCAGTACTTC. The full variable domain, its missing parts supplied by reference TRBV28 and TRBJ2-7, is DVKVTQSSRYLVKRTGEKVFLECVQDMDHENMFWYRQDPGLGLRLIYFSYDVKMKEKGDIPEGYSVSREKKERFSLILESASTNQTSMYLCASSFSDLGGGPYEQYFGPGTRLTVT.

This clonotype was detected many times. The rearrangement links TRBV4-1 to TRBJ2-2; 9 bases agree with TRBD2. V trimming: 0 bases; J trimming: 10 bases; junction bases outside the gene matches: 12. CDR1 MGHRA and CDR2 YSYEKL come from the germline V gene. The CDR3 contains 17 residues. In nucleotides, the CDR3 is TGCGCCAGCAGCCAAGACCGTTATGAGCGGGGGGCCGCGGAGCTGTTTTTT. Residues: CASSQDRYERGAAELFF.

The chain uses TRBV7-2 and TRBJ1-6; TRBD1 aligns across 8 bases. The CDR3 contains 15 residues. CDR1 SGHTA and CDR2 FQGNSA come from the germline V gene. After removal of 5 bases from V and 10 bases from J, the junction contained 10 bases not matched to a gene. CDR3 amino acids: CASSPTTGAQSPLHF. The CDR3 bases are TGTGCCAGCAGCCCGACGACAGGGGCACAGTCACCCCTCCACTTT.

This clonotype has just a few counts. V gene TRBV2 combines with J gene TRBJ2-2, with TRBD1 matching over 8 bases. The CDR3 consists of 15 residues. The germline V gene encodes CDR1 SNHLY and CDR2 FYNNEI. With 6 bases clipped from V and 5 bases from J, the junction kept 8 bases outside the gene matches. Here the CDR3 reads CASSSPGQVTGELFF. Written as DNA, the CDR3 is TGTGCCAGCAGCTCCCCGGGACAGGTTACCGGGGAGCTGTTTTTT.